This is a list of T cell receptor beta chains from one sample in a study of cytomegalovirus exposure and HLA in healthy donors. Libraries were prepared by immunoSEQ multiplex PCR; TCRdb keeps only in-frame clonotypes and omits some of them. The sample lists 85,000 to 120,000 clones, 85% to 95% occurring once. The sample was PBMCs. These receptors were collected from a woman aged 18-29 years in good health and CMV-seronegative. Each CDR3 is given with its conserved first and last residue. The order of the fields is D gene, J gene, clone size, V gene, CDR3 protein, CDR3 DNA. D genes are given only for firm matches. Rows give clone size only sometimes, using once, few, many, or a class for an expanded clone.

NA TRBJ1-2 NA TRBV6-6 CASSYSQDYGYTF TGTGCCAGCAGTTATAGTCAGGACTATGGCTACACCTTC
NA TRBJ1-4 NA TRBV7-9 CASSFGGEGKLFF TGTGCCAGCAGCTTTGGCGGTGAGGGTAAACTGTTTTTT
TRBD1 TRBJ1-4 NA TRBV20-1 CSASKQGWLFF TGCAGTGCTAGTAAACAGGGGTGGCTGTTTTTT
TRBD1 TRBJ2-7 NA TRBV5-5 CASSFQGQGTYEQYF TGTGCCAGCAGCTTTCAGGGACAGGGGACCTACGAGCAGTACTTC
NA TRBJ2-1 once TRBV7-2 CASSLRLGDSYNEQFF TGTGCCAGCAGCCTCAGGTTGGGAGACTCCTACAATGAGCAGTTCTTC
TRBD1 TRBJ2-7 NA TRBV30 CAWRWDRANEQYF TGTGCCTGGAGGTGGGACAGGGCGAACGAGCAGTACTTC
NA TRBJ2-1 NA TRBV7-2 CASSLNQENEQFF TGTGCCAGCAGCTTAAACCAAGAGAATGAGCAGTTCTTC
NA TRBJ1-1 NA TRBV6-6 CASRTTGQMNTEAFF TGTGCCAGCAGGACCACTGGACAGATGAACACTGAAGCTTTCTTT
TRBD1 TRBJ2-4 once TRBV2 CASRAGQGSHIQYF TGTGCCAGCAGGGCAGGACAGGGCTCGCACATTCAGTACTTC
NA TRBJ1-5 once TRBV19 CASRNIFRGSNQPQHF TGTGCCAGTAGAAACATCTTCAGGGGAAGCAATCAGCCCCAGCATTTT
TRBD1 TRBJ1-4 NA TRBV30 CAWSATGGYGEKLFF TGTGCCTGGAGTGCGACAGGGGGATATGGCGAAAAACTGTTTTTT